Presented here are 23 T cell receptor beta chains from one specimen sequenced in a study of control samples from healthy donors and cancer patients. Generated by immunoSEQ multiplex PCR, the TCRdb table keeps only in-frame clones and is missing some. The table has 150,000 to 200,000 clones, approximately 90% seen once. Sequencing was carried out using blood. The receptor set was obtained from a man aged 25 to 40 in good health.

The gene calls are TRBV5-6 and TRBJ1-5; TRBD1 matches at 7 bases. The CDR3 is 16 residues long. Germline V lookup: CDR1 SGHDT, CDR2 YYEEEE. The V and J ends lost 0 bases and 5 bases, in that order; junction bases with no gene match: 8. The CDR3: CASSLGGQGVYQPQHF. CDR3 coding DNA: TGTGCCAGCAGCTTGGGGGGCCAGGGGGTCTATCAGCCCCAGCATTTT.

This rearrangement joins TRBV5-5 to TRBJ2-3, with D maybe TRBD2 (6 bases). V was cut by 6 bases and J by 0 bases, with 17 bases left in between. The CDR3 has 16 residues. Germline V gives CDR1 SGHKS, CDR2 YYEKEE (reference sequence). The CDR3 region has the DNA TGTGCCAGCAACCAAGCGGGCCCGAGGAGCACAGATACGCAGTATTTT. Its protein product is CASNQAGPRSTDTQYF.

The V call is TRBV7-9, the J call TRBJ1-4; no clear D gene. V lost 1 base and J 7 bases, leaving 7 bases between the germline ends. The CDR3 sequence is 13 residues long. The germline V gene encodes CDR1 SEHNR and CDR2 FQNEAQ (reference sequence). CDR3 sequence (DNA): TGTGCCAGCAGCTTAGGCCAGGTTGAAAAACTGTTTTTT. Its protein is CASSLGQVEKLFF.

The V and J genes are TRBV3-1 (or the pseudogene TRBV3-2) and TRBJ2-6; no firm D call. Germline-derived CDR1 and CDR2 are LGHDT and YNNKEL (reference sequence). Deletions cut 3 bases from V and 1 base from J, with 4 bases between. The CDR3 sequence is 14 residues long. This CDR3 reads CASSHLSGANVLTF. As DNA, the CDR3 is TGTGCCAGCAGCCACCTTTCTGGGGCCAACGTCCTGACTTTC.

The V gene is TRBV7-3, the J gene TRBJ2-5; D is undetermined. The V and J ends lost 1 base and 5 bases respectively, with 8 bases between them. This CDR3 is 13 amino acids long. Germline V lookup: CDR1 SGHTA, CDR2 FQGTGA. The CDR3 sequence is CASSLIHRETQYF. The CDR3 nucleotides are TGTGCCAGCAGCTTAATTCATCGGGAGACCCAGTACTTC.

This chain connects TRBV4-3 to TRBJ1-2; 8 nucleotides line up with TRBD1. CDR3 length: 17 amino acids. The J segment lost 2 bases and the V segment lost 1 base, leaving 9 bases of the junction unmatched. CDR1 is LGHNA and CDR2 is YSLEER in the germline V gene. The DNA of the CDR3 is TGCGCCAGCAGCCAAGCCACCCGACAGGGGACAAACTATGGCTACACCTTC. Its protein is CASSQATRQGTNYGYTF.

The V gene is TRBV2, the J gene TRBJ2-2; no firm D call. V lost 7 bases and J 4 bases, leaving 10 bases between the germline ends. The germline gives CDR1 SNHLY, CDR2 FYNNEI. CDR3 length: 13 residues. The CDR3 reads CASNGRFTGELFF. The CDR3, as DNA: TGTGCCAGCAATGGCAGATTCACCGGGGAGCTGTTTTTT.

A few counts support this clone. The gene calls are TRBV13 and TRBJ1-1; TRBD1 aligns across 8 bases. Germline lookup yields CDR1 PRHDT and CDR2 FYEKMQ (reference sequence). The CDR3 is 13 residues long. After removal of 8 bases from V and 7 bases from J, the junction contained 9 bases not matched to a gene. The CDR3 reads CASQGQGRDEAFF. CDR3 sequence (DNA): TGTGCCAGCCAAGGACAGGGAAGGGATGAAGCTTTCTTT.

The chain carries TRBV7-2 and TRBJ2-1; D might be TRBD1 or TRBD2, each matching 5 bases. CDR1 is SGHTA and CDR2 is FQGNSA in the germline V gene. V lost 8 bases, J lost 4 bases, and 18 bases lay in between. The CDR3 runs to 15 residues. CDR3 sequence: CASGYLGERYNEQFF. CDR3 in DNA: TGTGCCAGCGGCTATCTGGGGGAAAGGTACAATGAGCAGTTCTTC. The full variable domain, with the rest looked up from reference TRBV7-2 and TRBJ2-1, is GAGVSQSPSNKVTEKGKDVELRCDPISGHTALYWYRQSLGQGLEFLIYFQGNSAPDKSGLPSDRFSAERTGGSVSTLTIQRTQQEDSAVYLCASGYLGERYNEQFFGPGTRLTVL.

The CDR3 sequence: CASSLKLAGATGELFF. In DNA, the CDR3 is TGCGCCAGCAGCTTAAAACTAGCGGGGGCCACCGGGGAGCTGTTTTTT. The chain carries TRBV5-1 and TRBJ2-2; TRBD2 aligns across 11 bases. Germline CDR1 reads SGHRS; CDR2 reads YFSETQ. V shed 2 bases, J shed 4 bases, and the junction held 4 bases outside the gene matches. This CDR3 region has 16 residues.

CDR3 sequence: CASSPTSGLAKNIQYF. Here the CDR3 DNA reads TGTGCCAGCAGCCCGACTAGCGGCTTAGCCAAAAACATTCAGTACTTC. This chain links TRBV5-8 with TRBJ2-4; 9 bases are shared with TRBD2. Trimming cost V 4 bases and J 0 bases; bases outside gene matches: 5. In germline, CDR1 is SGHTS, CDR2 YDEGEE. CDR3 length equals 16 residues. The variable domain in full, with the rest retrieved from reference TRBV5-8 and TRBJ2-4, is EAGVTQSPTHLIKTRGQQATLRCSPISGHTSVYWYQQALGLGLQFLLWYDEGEERNRGNFPPRFSGRQFPNYSSELNVNALELEDSALYLCASSPTSGLAKNIQYFGAGTRLSVL.

This chain uses TRBV5-5 with TRBJ1-2; D call uncertain. V shed 4 bases and J shed 6 bases, with 13 bases lying between them. The CDR3 consists of 13 residues. The germline gives CDR1 SGHKS, CDR2 YYEKEE (reference sequence). The DNA of the CDR3 is TGTGCCAGCAGCCTTATCGGTGAACATGGCTACACCTTC. Translation: CASSLIGEHGYTF.

This chain connects TRBV19 to TRBJ2-5; TRBD1 or TRBD2 may be the D gene (6 bases each). The CDR3 runs 14 residues. V was trimmed by 5 bases and J by 5 bases, leaving 15 bases between them. CDR1 and CDR2 (germline): LNHDA, SQIVND (reference sequence). CDR3 sequence reads: CASSLRQGRETQYF. As DNA, the CDR3 is TGTGCCAGTAGTTTAAGGCAGGGGAGGGAGACCCAGTACTTC.

This clone was recorded only once. This chain connects TRBV5-6 to TRBJ2-7, with D perhaps matching TRBD2 (6 bases). This CDR3 has 15 residues. V was pared by 5 bases and J by 4 bases, with 19 bases between. The germline CDR1 and CDR2 sequences are SGHDT and YYEEEE. CDR3 in DNA: TGTGCCAGCAGTAACATAGATCGGGGAGGTTACGAGCAGTACTTC. It encodes CASSNIDRGGYEQYF.

The chain links TRBV11-3 to TRBJ2-1; 8 positions agree with TRBD2. Per germline, CDR1 SGHNT and CDR2 YENEEA. V lost 1 base and J lost 8; bases outside the gene matches: 10. The CDR3 runs 16 residues. The CDR3 DNA is TGTGCCAGCAGCTTAGGACGCGGGAGGCAAGGCTATGAGCAGTTCTTC. This codes for CASSLGRGRQGYEQFF.

The rearrangement links TRBV7-2 to TRBJ2-2, with D unclear. Trimming took off 0 bases at V and 5 bases at J, with 4 bases between the two ends. From germline, CDR1 is SGHTA and CDR2 FQGNSA. This CDR3 contains 13 residues. CDR3 loop: CASSLARTGELFF. The CDR3 DNA follows: TGTGCCAGCAGCTTAGCTCGGACCGGGGAGCTGTTTTTT.

The rearrangement uses TRBV4-3 and TRBJ2-7; D is unclear. In germline, CDR1 is LGHNA, CDR2 YSLEER. V lost 4 bases and J 5 bases, leaving 15 bases between the germline ends. The CDR3 extends over 14 amino acids. CDR3 DNA sequence: TGCGCCAGCAGCCGGACGGGTACCTGGGACGAGCAGTACTTC. This gives the protein CASSRTGTWDEQYF.

V gene TRBV19 combines with J gene TRBJ1-5; a weak D match, TRBD1 (5 bases). The CDR3 runs to 18 residues. Trimming took off 1 base at V and 4 bases at J, with 20 bases between the two ends. The V gene's germline CDR1 is LNHDA and CDR2 SQIVND (reference sequence). CDR3 DNA: TGTGCCAGTAGTATAGGGTTTTTCGGCAGGGTAGCGAATCAGCCCCAGCATTTT. Protein sequence: CASSIGFFGRVANQPQHF.

V gene TRBV24-1 combines with J gene TRBJ2-3, with 12 bases matching TRBD2. In germline, CDR1 is KGHDR, CDR2 SFDVKD. V shed 5 bases, J shed 4 bases, and the junction held 3 bases outside the gene matches. The CDR3 has 15 amino acids. The CDR3 reads CATSGLAGGSDTQYF. DNA for the CDR3: TGTGCCACCAGTGGGCTAGCGGGAGGGTCAGATACGCAGTATTTT.

The J gene is TRBJ1-2, the V gene TRBV13; no reliable D call. The germline gives CDR1 PRHDT, CDR2 FYEKMQ (reference sequence). V lost 2 bases, J lost 2 bases, and 9 bases lay in between. The CDR3 loop spans 14 amino acids. The CDR3 sequence is CASSLTLSNYGYTF. CDR3 nucleotide sequence: TGTGCCAGCAGCTTAACTCTCTCAAACTATGGCTACACCTTC.

This clone has a single count. This chain uses TRBV6-5 with TRBJ1-2, with D uncertain. The CDR3 extends over 11 amino acids. Trimming removed 5 bases at V and 8 bases at J, with 9 bases between. Germline loops: CDR1 MNHEY, CDR2 SVGAGI. The CDR3 DNA is TGTGCCAGCAGTCCCGGTTGGGGCTACACCTTC. Protein sequence: CASSPGWGYTF.

This chain links TRBV11-1 with TRBJ2-2, with a weak D call TRBD2 (5 bases). Germline assignment: CDR1 SGHAT and CDR2 FQDESV (reference sequence). V lost 5 bases and J 7 bases, leaving 11 bases between the germline ends. This CDR3 region has 13 residues. The CDR3 DNA reads as TGTGCCAGCAGCGCCGAGGCGGGCGGGGAGCTGTTTTTT. It specifies CASSAEAGGELFF.

The V and J genes are TRBV9 and TRBJ2-3; D tentatively reads TRBD1 or TRBD2 (5 bases each). The CDR3 is made up of 15 amino acids. V lost 0 bases, J lost 0 bases, and 8 bases lay in between. Looked up from germline, CDR1 is SGDLS and CDR2 is YYNGEE. This chain's CDR3 is CASSVVGVSTDTQYF. The CDR3 DNA follows: TGTGCCAGCAGCGTAGTGGGGGTAAGCACAGATACGCAGTATTTT.